These 8 T cell receptor beta chains came from one sample sequenced in a study of blood T cell repertoires in COVID-19. TCRdb's copy holds only in-frame clones and misses some; the assay was immunoSEQ multiplex PCR. Among roughly 200,000 clones, 89% were seen once, and the ten largest hold around 4.2%. Sequenced input: PBMCs or T cells enriched from blood (not recorded which). The source is a woman younger than 45 with acute COVID-19.

The chain recombines TRBV5-4 with TRBJ2-2, with 7 nucleotides matching TRBD2. J lost 2 bases, V lost 4 bases, and 5 bases had no gene match. CDR3 size: 15 residues. The V gene's germline CDR1 is SGHNT and CDR2 YYREEE (reference sequence). The CDR3 DNA reads TGTGCCAGCAGCCCACGACTAGCTAACACCGGGGAGCTGTTTTTT. The encoded protein is CASSPRLANTGELFF.

The genes are TRBV9 and TRBJ2-7, with TRBD2 matching over 10 bases. Germline assignment: CDR1 SGDLS and CDR2 YYNGEE. The CDR3 runs to 14 residues. J was trimmed by 1 base and V by 4 bases; bases with no gene match: 2. CDR3 coding DNA: TGTGCCAGCAGCTTGACTAGCGGGTCCTACGAGCAGTACTTC. This gives the protein CASSLTSGSYEQYF.

The chain joins TRBV6-4 to TRBJ1-2; TRBD1 agrees at 10 bases. The CDR3 is 15 residues long. Trimming removed 3 bases from V and 9 bases from J; junction bases left unmatched: 10. CDR1 and CDR2 (germline): MRHNA, SNTAGT. CDR3 amino acids: CASSETRQGAGRYTF. The CDR3 DNA is TGTGCCAGCAGTGAGACCAGACAGGGGGCAGGTCGCTACACCTTC.

This clone was detected once. The chain links TRBV7-3 to TRBJ2-1; 10 positions match TRBD2. The CDR3 contains 15 residues. Germline V gene sequence: CDR1 SGHTA, CDR2 FQGTGA. J lost 6 bases, V lost 4 bases, and 6 bases had no gene match. The CDR3 bases are TGTGCCAGCAGCTACACTAGCGGGGTCTCCAATGAGCAGTTCTTC. Its protein product is CASSYTSGVSNEQFF.

The CDR3 region is CAWSLIPISPNTGELFF. CDR3 sequence (DNA): TGTGCCTGGAGTCTAATCCCTATCTCACCGAACACCGGGGAGCTGTTTTTT. The chain couples TRBV30 to TRBJ2-2, with D unclear. The germline V gene has CDR1 GTSNPN and CDR2 SVGIG (reference sequence). The CDR3 consists of 17 residues. Trimming removed 2 bases from V and 0 bases from J, with 16 bases in between.

The rearrangement links TRBV25-1 to TRBJ1-2; D is uncertain. V was pared by 5 bases and J by 4 bases, with 14 bases between. The V gene's germline CDR1 is MGHDK and CDR2 SYGVNS. CDR3 length: 14 amino acids. The CDR3 loop is CASSREGRGYGYTF. The CDR3 region has the DNA TGTGCCAGCAGTAGAGAGGGTCGGGGCTATGGCTACACCTTC.

The genes are TRBV24-1 and TRBJ1-5, with 8 positions matching TRBD1. There are 17 residues in the CDR3. The V gene's germline CDR1 is KGHDR and CDR2 SFDVKD. V lost 4 bases and J lost 5; bases outside the gene matches: 12. The CDR3 loop is CATSDSRTGPHHQPQHF. DNA for the CDR3: TGTGCCACCAGTGACTCTCGGACAGGGCCACATCATCAGCCCCAGCATTTT.

This clone has a single count. The chain carries TRBV24-1 and TRBJ2-1; 8 bases match TRBD2. Germline values: CDR1 KGHDR, CDR2 SFDVKD. The CDR3 is 13 amino acids. With 4 bases clipped from V and 12 bases from J, the junction kept 7 bases outside the gene matches. CDR3 loop: CATSDHGAGGQFF. Here the CDR3 DNA reads TGTGCCACCAGTGACCACGGGGCGGGGGGGCAGTTCTTC.